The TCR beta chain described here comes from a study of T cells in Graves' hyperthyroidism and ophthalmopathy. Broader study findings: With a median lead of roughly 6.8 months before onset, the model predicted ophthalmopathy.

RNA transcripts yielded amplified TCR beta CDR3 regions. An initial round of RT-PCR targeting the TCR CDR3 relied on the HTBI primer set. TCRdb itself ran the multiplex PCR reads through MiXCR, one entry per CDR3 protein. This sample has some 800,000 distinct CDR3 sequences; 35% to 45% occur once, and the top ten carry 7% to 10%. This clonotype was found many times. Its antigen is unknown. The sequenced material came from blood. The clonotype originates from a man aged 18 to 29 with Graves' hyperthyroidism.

The CDR3 DNA reads as TGTGCCAGCAGTGAAAGACAGGGGAGCTATGGCTACACCTTC. The encoded protein is CASSERQGSYGYTF. The chain is built from TRBV2 and TRBJ1-2, with TRBD1 matching 8 bases. Germline values: CDR1 SNHLY, CDR2 FYNNEI. V trimming: 2 bases; J trimming: 4 bases; junction bases outside the gene matches: 3. The CDR3 totals 14 residues.